The 28 T cell receptor beta chains below were found in one sample sequenced in a study of OX40 agonist ivuxolimab in advanced cancers. Sequenced by immunoSEQ multiplex PCR; TCRdb stores in-frame clones only, minus some. The sample consists of tens of thousands of clones, 90% to 95% of them appearing once. The sequencing used CD4+ or CD8+ T cells sorted from blood, collected in a trial of the OX40 agonist ivuxolimab. These receptors were obtained from an adult with an advanced solid tumor such as melanoma, head and neck, liver or kidney cancer.

This chain joins TRBV19 and TRBJ2-2; D is ambiguous. The CDR3 sequence is 16 residues long. Looked up from germline, CDR1 is LNHDA and CDR2 is SQIVND (reference sequence). V was cut by 7 bases and J by 5 bases, with 20 bases left in between. The CDR3 here is CASTPLWSAGTGELFF. In DNA form, the CDR3 reads TGTGCCAGTACCCCCCTTTGGTCGGCTGGGACCGGGGAGCTGTTTTTT. The full variable domain, in which reference TRBV19 and TRBJ2-2 provide the parts outside the CDR3, is DGGITQSPKYLFRKEGQNVTLSCEQNLNHDAMYWYRQDPGQGLRLIYYSQIVNDFQKGDIAEGYSVSREKKESFPLTVTSAQKNPTAFYLCASTPLWSAGTGELFFGEGSRLTVL.

This clone has a single count. This chain connects TRBV2 to TRBJ2-2; tentatively, D is TRBD2 (6 bases). The germline V and J ends were trimmed by 3 bases and 3 bases, with 8 bases remaining between them. The CDR3 is made up of 14 amino acids. Germline CDR1 SNHLY, CDR2 FYNNEI. The DNA for the CDR3 is TGTGCCAGCAGTGACGCGGGGTACACCGGGGAGCTGTTTTTT. Protein: CASSDAGYTGELFF.

V and J are TRBV6-6 and TRBJ1-3; the D gene is possibly TRBD1 (6 bases). There are 15 residues in the CDR3. CDR1 is MNHNY, CDR2 SVGAGI, per germline (reference sequence). Trimming stripped 6 bases from V and 0 bases from J, with 12 bases between. The CDR3 loop is CASRDSKSSGNTIYF. The DNA of the CDR3 is TGTGCCAGCAGGGACAGCAAGAGCTCTGGAAACACCATATATTTT.

The chain is built from TRBV28 and TRBJ2-3, with D possibly matching TRBD2 (6 bases). The CDR3 covers 16 residues. Trimming pared 8 bases from V and 5 bases from J, leaving 23 bases between. Germline V gene lookup returns CDR1 MDHEN and CDR2 SYDVKM. Here the CDR3 reads CASDPFLGGSVDTQYF. DNA for the CDR3: TGTGCCAGCGATCCGTTTCTGGGGGGTTCTGTAGATACGCAGTATTTT.

This chain uses TRBV19 with TRBJ1-6; no firm D call. With 4 bases removed from V and 7 bases from J, the gap between germline ends came to 17 bases. This CDR3 spans 16 amino acids. The germline V gene encodes CDR1 LNHDA and CDR2 SQIVND (reference sequence). The CDR3 sequence is CASSTIPGIGNSPLHF. The CDR3 DNA reads as TGTGCCAGTAGTACGATCCCAGGTATCGGAAATTCACCCCTCCACTTT.

V usage is TRBV11-3 and J usage is TRBJ1-2, with D maybe TRBD1 (5 bases). Trimming took 0 bases from V and 8 from J, leaving 22 bases between them. The length of the CDR3 is 17 residues. Germline loops: CDR1 SGHNT, CDR2 YENEEA. This CDR3 reads CASSLESAPSREGGYTF. DNA for the CDR3: TGTGCCAGCAGCTTAGAATCGGCCCCGAGCAGGGAAGGAGGCTACACCTTC.

CDR3 amino acids: CASSRRTSGSYEQYF. CDR3 coding DNA: TGCGCCAGCAGCCGTAGGACTAGCGGCTCCTACGAGCAGTACTTC. The chain uses TRBV5-1 and TRBJ2-7; TRBD2 agrees at 10 bases. The CDR3 covers 15 residues. With V trimmed by 4 bases and J by 0 bases, 4 bases remained unmatched. CDR1 and CDR2 from the germline V gene are SGHRS and YFSETQ.

V is TRBV7-9 and J is TRBJ1-2, with 7 bases matching TRBD1. Germline assignment: CDR1 SEHNR and CDR2 FQNEAQ (reference sequence). There are 14 residues in the CDR3. Trimming removed 5 bases from V and 6 bases from J; junction bases left unmatched: 9. The DNA for the CDR3 is TGTGCCAGCAGCAACGCGGGGACAGCCGATGGCTACACCTTC. This gives the protein CASSNAGTADGYTF.

The chain links TRBV19 to TRBJ1-2; 9 bases are shared with TRBD1. The germline CDR1 and CDR2 sequences are LNHDA and SQIVND (reference sequence). CDR3 size: 15 residues. V lost 4 bases to trimming and J lost 4 bases; unmatched junction nucleotides: 7. Here the CDR3 DNA reads TGTGCCAGTAGTACACAGGGGGCCTGGGTCTATGGCTACACCTTC. It yields the protein CASSTQGAWVYGYTF.

The V gene is TRBV7-9, the J gene TRBJ2-1; the D call may be TRBD1 or TRBD2 (5 bases each). The CDR3 runs to 14 residues. The V gene lost 5 bases and the J gene lost 3 bases, with 11 bases spanning the gap. CDR1 and CDR2 (germline): SEHNR, FQNEAQ (reference sequence). As DNA, the CDR3 is TGTGCCAGCAGCGTCGGGGCAATCTACAATGAGCAGTTCTTC. It yields the protein CASSVGAIYNEQFF.

The count of this clone is one. V and J are TRBV5-1 and TRBJ1-5; the D is unclear. The CDR3 spans 13 residues. V was pared by 0 bases and J by 7 bases, with 8 bases between. The germline gives CDR1 SGHRS, CDR2 YFSETQ. The CDR3 bases are TGCGCCAGCAGCTTGGACAGCCACCAGCCCCAGCATTTT. It translates to CASSLDSHQPQHF. Full variable domain (rest looked up from reference TRBV5-1 and TRBJ1-5): KAGVTQTPRYLIKTRGQQVTLSCSPISGHRSVSWYQQTPGQGLQFLFEYFSETQRNKGNFPGRFSGRQFSNSRSEMNVSTLELGDSALYLCASSLDSHQPQHFGDGTRLSIL.

The V call is TRBV29-1, the J call TRBJ2-3; D perhaps matches TRBD1 (6 bases). CDR1 and CDR2 from the germline V gene are SQVTM and ANQGSEA. The CDR3 has 13 amino acids. V was trimmed by 4 bases and J by 0 bases, leaving 8 bases between them. The CDR3 nucleotides are TGCAGCGTTGTGGGGGCGAGCACAGATACGCAGTATTTT. Translation: CSVVGASTDTQYF.

The chain uses TRBV2 and TRBJ1-3; tentative D call: TRBD1 (6 bases). Germline CDR1 reads SNHLY; CDR2 reads FYNNEI. The germline V and J ends were trimmed by 9 bases and 0 bases, with 24 bases remaining between them. This CDR3 comprises 18 residues. CDR3 sequence reads: CASETGWVGEFSGNTIYF. CDR3 nucleotides: TGTGCCAGTGAGACAGGATGGGTGGGAGAATTCTCTGGAAACACCATATATTTT. Combining the CDR3 with reference TRBV2 and TRBJ1-3 gives the whole variable domain EPEVTQTPSHQVTQMGQEVILRCVPISNHLYFYWYRQILGQKVEFLVSFYNNEISEKSEIFDDQFSVERPDGSNFTLKIRSTKLEDSAMYFCASETGWVGEFSGNTIYFGEGSWLTVV.

This clone showed up just a few times. Mismatch with germline at one junction end may stem from a read error. The chain is built from TRBV19 and TRBJ1-1; TRBD1 is a possible D gene (5 bases). CDR3 length equals 16 residues. Germline CDR1 reads LNHDA; CDR2 reads SQIVND (reference sequence). For the CDR3, the DNA is TGTGCAAGTAGGGTCGAGGGGCAGGTGAGGAACACTGAAGCTTTCTTT. Translating gives CASRVEGQVRNTEAFF. Complete variable domain (other parts from reference TRBV19 and TRBJ1-1): DGGITQSPKYLFRKEGQNVTLSCEQNLNHDAMYWYRQDPGQGLRLIYYSQIVNDFQKGDIAEGYSVSREKKESFPLTVTSAQKNPTAFYLCASRVEGQVRNTEAFFGQGTRLTVV.

V gene TRBV6-1 combines with J gene TRBJ1-5; D is perhaps TRBD1 (5 bases). Trimming stripped 0 bases from V and 6 bases from J, with 6 bases between. This CDR3 is 13 amino acids long. CDR1 and CDR2 (germline): MNHNS, SASEGT. CDR3 coding DNA: TGTGCCAGCAGTGAAGCGGGACGTCAGCCCCAGCATTTT. Protein: CASSEAGRQPQHF.

The chain carries TRBV5-1 and TRBJ1-1; a weak D match, TRBD1 (5 bases). This CDR3 is 13 amino acids long. V was shortened by 0 bases and J by 6 bases, with 9 bases between the two germline ends. The V gene's germline CDR1 is SGHRS and CDR2 YFSETQ. This CDR3 reads CASSLDRIAEAFF. CDR3 nucleotide sequence: TGCGCCAGCAGCTTGGACAGGATCGCTGAAGCTTTCTTT.

This chain links TRBV6-5 with TRBJ1-1; TRBD1 agrees at 10 bases. Germline loops: CDR1 MNHEY, CDR2 SVGAGI. J lost 9 bases, V lost 4 bases, and 2 bases had no gene match. This CDR3 comprises 12 residues. The CDR3 DNA reads TGTGCCAGCAGTTCGGACAGGGGGAAAGCTTTCTTT. Residues: CASSSDRGKAFF.

The rearrangement joins TRBV5-4 to TRBJ2-2; D gene ambiguous. The CDR3 sequence is 12 residues long. Trimming took off 3 bases at V and 0 bases at J, with 0 bases between the two ends. Germline V CDR1 and CDR2: SGHNT, YYREEE (reference sequence). For the CDR3, the DNA is TGTGCCAGCAGCTCGAACACCGGGGAGCTGTTTTTT. Protein product: CASSSNTGELFF. The variable domain in full, completed from reference TRBV5-4 and TRBJ2-2, reads ETGVTQSPTHLIKTRGQQVTLRCSSQSGHNTVSWYQQALGQGPQFIFQYYREEENGRGNFPPRFSGLQFPNYSSELNVNALELDDSALYLCASSSNTGELFFGEGSRLTVL.

The chain joins TRBV7-3 to TRBJ2-7, with TRBD2 matching over 8 bases. This CDR3 has 16 amino acids. V lost 5 bases, J lost 7 bases, and 16 bases stayed unmatched. The germline gives CDR1 SGHTA, CDR2 FQGTGA. CDR3 bases: TGTGCCAGCAGCCACGCCCAGGGACTAGGCGAGTGGGAGCAGTACTTC. Residues: CASSHAQGLGEWEQYF.

The gene calls are TRBV25-1 and TRBJ2-2, with 8 nucleotides matching TRBD1. V dropped 6 bases and J dropped 6; count of bases not matched to a gene: 12. Germline values: CDR1 MGHDK, CDR2 SYGVNS. This CDR3 has 16 amino acids. In nucleotides, the CDR3 is TGTGCCAGCAGGGAAGGGACAGGCCCTTGGGCCGGGGAGCTGTTTTTT. Translated, it gives CASREGTGPWAGELFF.

The V call is TRBV19, the J call TRBJ1-5, with no clear D. There are 15 residues in the CDR3. Germline loops: CDR1 LNHDA, CDR2 SQIVND (reference sequence). V lost 3 bases and J lost 0, with 9 bases in between. In DNA, the CDR3 is TGTGCCAGTAGTATGCGACTCTATAGCAATCAGCCCCAGCATTTT. This gives the protein CASSMRLYSNQPQHF.

V and J are TRBV7-6 and TRBJ2-7; D is perhaps TRBD1 (6 bases). The CDR3 contains 14 residues. The V end lost 2 bases, the J end lost 1 base, and 9 bases lay between the germline ends. Germline loops: CDR1 SGHVS, CDR2 FNYEAQ. In DNA form, the CDR3 reads TGTGCCAGCAGCTTACAAACAGGGTCCTACGAGCAGTACTTC. Its protein product is CASSLQTGSYEQYF.

V usage is TRBV29-1 and J usage is TRBJ1-1; D gene unclear. The CDR3 runs 12 residues. The V end lost 8 bases, the J end lost 5 bases, and 15 bases lay between the germline ends. CDR1 is SQVTM and CDR2 is ANQGSEA in the germline V gene. CDR3 coding DNA: TGCAGCTCGGCCGAGGGTGTGACTGAAGCTTTCTTT. Translating it yields CSSAEGVTEAFF.

The V gene is TRBV5-4, the J gene TRBJ2-3, with D perhaps matching TRBD1 (6 bases). V gave up 0 bases and J gave up 4 bases, with 12 bases separating them. The CDR3 loop spans 15 amino acids. Germline CDR1 is SGHNT and CDR2 is YYREEE (reference sequence). CDR3 nucleotides: TGTGCCAGCAGCTTGGCCCCTAACAGGGCAGATACGCAGTATTTT. Encoded protein: CASSLAPNRADTQYF.

The rearrangement links TRBV9 to TRBJ2-3; D is unclear. In germline, CDR1 is SGDLS, CDR2 YYNGEE. This CDR3 has 11 amino acids. Between the trimmed V and J ends, which lost 0 bases and 7 bases, there was a span of 3 bases. The CDR3: CASSVDHTQYF. In DNA form, the CDR3 reads TGTGCCAGCAGCGTAGACCATACGCAGTATTTT.

The genes are TRBV10-3 and TRBJ2-3; 7 bases are a match to TRBD1. CDR1 and CDR2 (germline): ENHRY, SYGVKD. The trim removed 7 bases at V and 3 bases at J, leaving 13 bases unmatched. The CDR3 runs to 16 residues. The CDR3 reads CAITRERTGGTDTQYF. The CDR3 DNA sequence: TGTGCCATCACCCGAGAGAGGACAGGCGGGACAGATACGCAGTATTTT.

This sequence joins TRBV6-1 and TRBJ1-1; 11 bases agree with TRBD1. The junction had 6 bases not matched to a gene; V was cut back by 7 bases and J by 5 bases. The CDR3 runs to 14 residues. Germline values: CDR1 MNHNS, CDR2 SASEGT. The chain's CDR3 is CASTLDRGRTEAFF. The DNA for the CDR3 is TGTGCCAGCACCCTGGACAGGGGGCGAACTGAAGCTTTCTTT.

J is TRBJ2-7 and V is TRBV5-8; the D is unclear. The CDR3 loop spans 14 amino acids. Deletions cut 1 base from V and 0 bases from J, with 8 bases between. CDR1 is SGHTS and CDR2 is YDEGEE in the germline V gene. CDR3 in DNA: TGTGCCAGCAGCTTGAGCAGATTCTCCTACGAGCAGTACTTC. Amino acids: CASSLSRFSYEQYF.